The entry below describes one TCR beta chain. What it binds is not known. The CDR3 consists of 16 residues. CDR1 and CDR2 (germline): SGHAT, FQNNGV. The template-switching step introduced UMIs that carried a 6-nucleotide sample barcode. TCRdb reanalyzed the 5' RACE reads and collapses them to one entry per CDR3 protein, without DNA. This sample's table reports fewer than 550,000 distinct CDR3 sequences. The sample is drawn from a study of monozygotic twins with inflammatory bowel disease. Study outcomes and limitations: Ultimately, a single strong signal or clonotype associated with IBD was not supported.

RNA in its total form was extracted from whole blood, and T cells were not sorted. The chain carries TRBV11-2 and TRBJ2-4; the TCRdb call, TRBD1, lacks DNA for checking. The TCR sequence derives from a human donor with ulcerative colitis or Crohn's disease, or a healthy co-twin of an affected twin (not recorded which). Sequencing used blood. The CDR3 region is CASSLVRGHGKNIQYF.